The TCR beta chain under discussion was sequenced for a study of PD-1 blockade in classical Hodgkin lymphoma. At the level of the study: Patients had nivolumab dosed at 3 mg/kg, delivered intravenously every 2 weeks.

Profiled with immunoSEQ multiplex PCR; TCRdb holds only in-frame clones, not every one. The sample has about 33,000 clones; 72% are singletons. The time point here: cycle 4 day 1 (C4D1), after 6 weeks of nivolumab. No patient escaped relapse after autologous stem cell transplantation, and brentuximab vedotin exposure varied. CDR1 MNHEY and CDR2 SVGAGI come from the germline V gene. Deletions cut 2 bases from V and 5 bases from J, with 17 bases between. The CDR3 runs 16 residues. Comments on this clone: The target antigen is unknown.

General study points: Initiation of nivolumab under 1 year after ASCT led to exclusion of patients. CD4+ TCR diversity climbed significantly by C4D1, unlike CD8+ TCR diversity.

The TCR originated in a human donor with classical Hodgkin lymphoma. The J gene is TRBJ2-3, the V gene TRBV6-5; D unresolved. Sample: peripheral blood mononuclear cells (PBMCs), taken before the fourth cycle of nivolumab. The CDR3 sequence: CASSYVGSTFGDTQYF. The CDR3 region has the DNA TGTGCCAGCAGTTACGTAGGGTCTACCTTCGGAGATACGCAGTATTTT.